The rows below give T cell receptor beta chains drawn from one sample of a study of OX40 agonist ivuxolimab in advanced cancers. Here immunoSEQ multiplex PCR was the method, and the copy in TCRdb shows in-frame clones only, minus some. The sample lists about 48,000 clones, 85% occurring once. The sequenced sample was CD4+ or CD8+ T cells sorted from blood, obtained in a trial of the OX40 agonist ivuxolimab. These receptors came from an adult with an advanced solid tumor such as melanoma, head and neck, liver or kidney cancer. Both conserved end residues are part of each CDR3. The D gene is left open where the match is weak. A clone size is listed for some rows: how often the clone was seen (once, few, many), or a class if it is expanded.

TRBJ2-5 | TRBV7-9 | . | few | CASSITGLRGETQYF | TGTGCCAGCAGCATAACAGGGCTCCGGGGGGAGACCCAGTACTTC
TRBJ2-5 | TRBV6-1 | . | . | CASSELIRETQYF | TGTGCCAGCAGTGAATTGATACGAGAGACCCAGTACTTC
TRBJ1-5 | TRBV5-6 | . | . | CASSLDQEPQHF | TGTGCCAGCAGCTTGGATCAAGAGCCCCAGCATTTT
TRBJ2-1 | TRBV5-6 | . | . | CASSLKLTPNEQFF | TGTGCCAGCAGCTTGAAACTAACGCCCAATGAGCAGTTCTTC
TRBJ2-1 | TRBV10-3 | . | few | CAIRGGGVYNEQFF | TGTGCCATCAGAGGCGGTGGAGTTTACAATGAGCAGTTCTTC
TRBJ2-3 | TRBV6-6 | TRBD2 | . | CASSPLAGGRADTQYF | TGTGCCAGCAGCCCACTAGCGGGAGGGCGGGCAGATACGCAGTATTTT
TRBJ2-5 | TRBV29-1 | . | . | CSITQISGGAQETQYF | TGCAGCATCACTCAGATTTCTGGGGGGGCACAAGAGACCCAGTACTTC
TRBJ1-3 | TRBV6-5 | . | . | CASSYRLYGNTIYF | TGTGCCAGCAGTTACCGCCTGTATGGAAACACCATATATTTT
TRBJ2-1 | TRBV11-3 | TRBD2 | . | CASSATSVYNEQFF | TGTGCCAGCAGCGCGACTAGCGTGTACAATGAGCAGTTCTTC
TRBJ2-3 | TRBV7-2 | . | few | CASRPSLGSKGTDTQYF | TGTGCCAGCAGACCTTCTCTGGGGTCGAAGGGCACAGATACGCAGTATTTT
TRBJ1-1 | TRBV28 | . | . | CASSFGGGITEAFF | TGTGCCAGCAGTTTCGGGGGAGGCATCACTGAAGCTTTCTTT
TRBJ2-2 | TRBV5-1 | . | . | CASSVDSYTGELFF | TGCGCCAGCAGCGTGGACTCATACACCGGGGAGCTGTTTTTT
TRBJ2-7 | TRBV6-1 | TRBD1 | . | CASLGTVSYEQYF | TGTGCCAGCTTAGGGACAGTCTCCTACGAGCAGTACTTC
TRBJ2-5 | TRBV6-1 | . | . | CASSYEETQYF | TGTGCCAGCAGTTACGAAGAGACCCAGTACTTC
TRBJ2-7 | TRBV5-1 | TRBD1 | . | CASSWTGPDEQYF | TGCGCCAGCAGCTGGACAGGGCCGGACGAGCAGTACTTC
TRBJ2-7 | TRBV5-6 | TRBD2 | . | CASSLRFGQGGDEQYF | TGTGCCAGCAGCTTGAGGTTTGGGCAGGGAGGGGACGAGCAGTACTTC
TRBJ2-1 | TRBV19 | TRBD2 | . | CASSISGSGSLGNEQFF | TGTGCCAGTAGTATATCGGGGAGCGGGAGTTTAGGGAATGAGCAGTTCTTC
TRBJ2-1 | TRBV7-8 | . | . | CASSLSFAVSYNEQFF | TGTGCCAGCAGCTTAAGTTTCGCGGTCTCCTACAATGAGCAGTTCTTC
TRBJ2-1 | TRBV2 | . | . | CASSLGTEQFF | TGTGCCAGCAGTCTAGGGACAGAGCAGTTCTTC
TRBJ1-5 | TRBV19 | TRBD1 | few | CASSPGTGSSRYQPQHF | TGTGCCAGTAGTCCCGGGACAGGGTCGAGTCGTTATCAGCCCCAGCATTTT
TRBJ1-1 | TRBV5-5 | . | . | CASSFWGRAEAFF | TGTGCCAGCAGCTTTTGGGGCCGGGCTGAAGCTTTCTTT
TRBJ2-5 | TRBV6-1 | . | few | CASSEGAGTGETQYF | TGTGCCAGCAGTGAAGGTGCGGGGACGGGAGAGACCCAGTACTTC
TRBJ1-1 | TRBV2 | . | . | CASSEESRDSAFF | TGTGCCAGCAGTGAAGAGTCTCGAGATTCGGCTTTCTTT
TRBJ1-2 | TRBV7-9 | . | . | CASSLGAGRGYGYTF | TGTGCCAGCAGCTTAGGTGCAGGGAGGGGTTATGGCTACACCTTC
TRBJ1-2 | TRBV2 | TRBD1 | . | CASSAPGGPGYGYTF | TGTGCCAGCAGCGCCCCAGGGGGACCGGGGTATGGCTACACCTTC
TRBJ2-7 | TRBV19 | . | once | CASSIGSYEQYF | TGTGCCAGTAGTATTGGGTCCTACGAGCAGTACTTC
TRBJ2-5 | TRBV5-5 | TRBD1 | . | CASSTGTGQQETQYF | TGTGCCAGCAGCACCGGGACAGGGCAACAAGAGACCCAGTACTTC
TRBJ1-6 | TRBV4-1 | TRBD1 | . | CASSQAGTGILHF | TGCGCCAGCAGCCAAGCCGGGACAGGGATCCTCCACTTT
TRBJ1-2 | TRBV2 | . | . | CASNMDGYGYTF | TGTGCCAGCAATATGGACGGCTATGGCTACACCTTC
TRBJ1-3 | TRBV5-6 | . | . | CASSFGPSGNTIYF | TGTGCCAGCAGCTTTGGACCCTCTGGAAACACCATATATTTT
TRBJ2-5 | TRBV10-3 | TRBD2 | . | CAISEPRLAGQETQYF | TGTGCCATCAGTGAGCCTCGACTAGCGGGACAAGAGACCCAGTACTTC
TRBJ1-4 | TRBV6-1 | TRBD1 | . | CASSRRTGTEKLFF | TGTGCCAGCAGTCGAAGGACAGGGACGGAAAAACTGTTTTTT
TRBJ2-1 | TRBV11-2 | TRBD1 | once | CASTGRRQGADEQFF | TGTGCCAGCACCGGGAGGAGACAGGGGGCCGATGAGCAGTTCTTC
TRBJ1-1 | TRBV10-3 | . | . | CAILGGAGTEAFF | TGTGCCATCTTGGGGGGGGCAGGCACTGAAGCTTTCTTT
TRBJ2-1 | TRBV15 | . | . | CATSLGGGSYNEQFF | TGTGCCACCAGTCTAGGGGGAGGCTCCTACAATGAGCAGTTCTTC
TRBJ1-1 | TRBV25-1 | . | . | CASSRHREGGAFF | TGTGCCAGCAGTCGCCATCGGGAGGGTGGAGCTTTCTTT
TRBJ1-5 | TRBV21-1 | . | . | CASSKVRQRFNQPQHF | TGTGCCAGCAGCAAAGTAAGGCAGAGATTCAATCAGCCCCAGCATTTT
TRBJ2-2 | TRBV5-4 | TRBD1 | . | CASSLTGGLTGELFF | TGTGCCAGCAGCTTGACAGGGGGCCTCACCGGGGAGCTGTTTTTT
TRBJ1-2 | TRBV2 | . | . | CASSELIAGNYGYTF | TGTGCCAGCAGTGAACTAATTGCAGGGAACTATGGCTACACCTTC
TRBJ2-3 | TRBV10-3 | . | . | CAISESKSPHTDTQYF | TGTGCCATCAGTGAGTCGAAAAGTCCCCACACAGATACGCAGTATTTT
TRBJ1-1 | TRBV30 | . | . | CAWSVLRDTEAFF | TGTGCCTGGAGTGTACTAAGGGACACTGAAGCTTTCTTT
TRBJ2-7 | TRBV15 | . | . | CATSRDYYEQYF | TGTGCCACCAGCAGGGATTACTACGAGCAGTACTTC
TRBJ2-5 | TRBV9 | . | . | CASSVEPTAQETQYF | TGTGCCAGCAGCGTAGAGCCCACAGCCCAAGAGACCCAGTACTTC
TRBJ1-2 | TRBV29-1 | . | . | CSVADGYTF | TGCAGCGTTGCTGATGGCTACACCTTC
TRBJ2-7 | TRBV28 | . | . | CASSSVGRVYEQYF | TGTGCCAGCAGTTCAGTTGGAAGGGTCTACGAGCAGTACTTC
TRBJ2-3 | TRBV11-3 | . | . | CASSLGDPADTQYF | TGTGCCAGCAGCCTGGGGGATCCGGCAGATACGCAGTATTTT
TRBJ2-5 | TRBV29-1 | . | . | CSVFRPSQETQYF | TGCAGCGTTTTCCGACCGTCCCAAGAGACCCAGTACTTC
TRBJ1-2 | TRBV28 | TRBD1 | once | CASSSTGTGYGYTF | TGTGCCAGCAGCTCAACCGGGACAGGCTATGGCTACACCTTC
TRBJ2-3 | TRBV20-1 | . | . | CSARADTQYF | TGCAGTGCTCGGGCAGATACGCAGTATTTT
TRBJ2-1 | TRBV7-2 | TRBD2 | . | CASSRSPSGSKRGEQFF | TGTGCCAGCAGTCGTTCCCCTAGCGGGAGCAAAAGGGGTGAGCAGTTCTTC
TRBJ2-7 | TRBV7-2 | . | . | CASSLEVEGRNF | TGTGCCAGCAGCTTAGAGGTCGAGGGTAGGAACTTC
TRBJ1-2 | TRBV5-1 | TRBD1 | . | CASRIDRGLFGYTF | TGCGCCAGCAGGATTGACAGGGGCTTGTTTGGCTACACCTTC
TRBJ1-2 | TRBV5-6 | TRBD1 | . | CASSLVSGGTYGYTF | TGTGCCAGCAGCTTGGTATCAGGGGGCACGTATGGCTACACCTTC